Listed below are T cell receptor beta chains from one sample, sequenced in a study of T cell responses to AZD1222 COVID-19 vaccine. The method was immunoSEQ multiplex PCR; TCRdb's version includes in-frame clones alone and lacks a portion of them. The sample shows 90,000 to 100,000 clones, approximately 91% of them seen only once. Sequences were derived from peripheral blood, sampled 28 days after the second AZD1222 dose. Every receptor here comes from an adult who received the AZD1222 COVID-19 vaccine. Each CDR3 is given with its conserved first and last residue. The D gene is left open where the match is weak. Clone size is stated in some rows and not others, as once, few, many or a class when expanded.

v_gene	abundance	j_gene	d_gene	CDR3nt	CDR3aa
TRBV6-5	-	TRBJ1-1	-	TGTGCCAGCAGCAGGAACACTGAAGCTTTCTTT	CASSRNTEAFF
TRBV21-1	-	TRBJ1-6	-	TGTGCCAGCAGCCGGGGAATGGGTGGGCGTTCACCCCTCCACTTT	CASSRGMGGRSPLHF
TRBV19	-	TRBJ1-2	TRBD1	TGTGCCAGTAGTCCGTCGGACAGGGGAGCCTATGGCTACACCTTC	CASSPSDRGAYGYTF
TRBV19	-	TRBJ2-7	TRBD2	TGTGCCAGTAGTACCGAGCGGGAGGGTAACTACGAGCAGTACTTC	CASSTEREGNYEQYF
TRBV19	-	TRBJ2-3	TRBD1	TGTGCCAGTAGCATACCAGGGGGCGGGAATGTCGGAACAGATACGCAGTATTTT	CASSIPGGGNVGTDTQYF
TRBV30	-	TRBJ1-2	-	TGTGCCTGGAGTGTAGGGGGATATGGCTACACCTTC	CAWSVGGYGYTF
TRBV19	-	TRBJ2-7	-	TGTGCCAGTAGTATGACCAGGGCCGACGAGCAGTACTTC	CASSMTRADEQYF
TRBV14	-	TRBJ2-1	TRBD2	TGTGCCAGCAGCCGATTAGAGCGGGGAGCTGACAATGAGCAGTTCTTC	CASSRLERGADNEQFF
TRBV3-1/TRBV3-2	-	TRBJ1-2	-	TGTGCCAGCAGCCAAGAGGCGAACTATGGCTACACCTTC	CASSQEANYGYTF
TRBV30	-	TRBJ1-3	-	TGTGCCTGTCAAGGGGGGGGCTCTGGAAACACCATATATTTT	CACQGGGSGNTIYF
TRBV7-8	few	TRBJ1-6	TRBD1	TGTGCCAGCACCCTTGGGAGGGACAGGCTGGAGTCACCCCTCCACTTT	CASTLGRDRLESPLHF
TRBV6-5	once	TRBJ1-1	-	TGTGCCAGCAGGCTCCCAAGCGGGGGCACTGAAGCTTTCTTT	CASRLPSGGTEAFF
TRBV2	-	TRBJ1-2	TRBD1	TGTGCCAGTACCCGGGACAGTATTAACTATGGCTACACCTTC	CASTRDSINYGYTF
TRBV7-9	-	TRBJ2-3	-	TGTGCCAGCAGCTTAGCAGATTTAAGAGCAAATACGCAGTATTTT	CASSLADLRANTQYF
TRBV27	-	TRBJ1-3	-	TGTGCCAGCAGTCCTCGGGGAGCTGGAAACACCATATATTTT	CASSPRGAGNTIYF
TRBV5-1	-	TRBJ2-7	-	TGCGCCAGCAGCTTACCAGGGAACTACGAGCAGTACTTC	CASSLPGNYEQYF
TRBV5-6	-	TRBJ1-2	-	TGTGCCAGCACCCTGGGGGGGGCAGGGAACTATGGCTACACCTTC	CASTLGGAGNYGYTF
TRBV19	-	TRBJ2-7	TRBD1	TGTGCCAGTAGTGTCTCGGACAGGGGTGGCTCCTACGAGCAGTACTTC	CASSVSDRGGSYEQYF